This TCR beta chain was sequenced for a study of early T cells in non-severe SARS-CoV-2 infection. Germline V gene data show CDR1 as KGHSH and CDR2 as LQKENI. This CDR3 contains 13 residues. Individual cDNA molecules received unique molecular identifiers during library preparation. In TCRdb, the 5' RACE reads were re-called with MiXCR into one record per CDR3 protein. Here the sample spans tens of thousands of distinct CDR3 sequences, 14% being singletons. This clonotype was found a few times. Material: whole blood. The sequence was collected from an adult who was a healthcare worker with PCR-confirmed SARS-CoV-2 infection or an uninfected control (not recorded which). This sequence joins TRBV18 and TRBJ2-1; 7 positions match TRBD1. CDR3 sequence: CATSGDSLNEQFF. DNA for the CDR3: TGTGCTACGTCCGGGGACAGCCTAAATGAGCAGTTCTTC. The full variable domain, its missing parts supplied by reference TRBV18 and TRBJ2-1, is NAGVMQNPRHLVRRRGQEARLRCSPMKGHSHVYWYRQLPEEGLKFMVYLQKENIIDESGMPKERFSAEFPKEGPSILRIQQVVRGDSAAYFCATSGDSLNEQFFGPGTRLTVL.